Listed below are T cell receptor beta chains from one sample, sequenced in a study of T cells in Graves' hyperthyroidism and ophthalmopathy. TCRdb analysed the multiplex PCR reads with MiXCR anew, one entry per CDR3 protein. The table has roughly 180,000 distinct CDR3 sequences, over 8% seen once; the top ten hold 22%. The sequenced sample was blood. These receptors came from a woman aged 18-35 years with Graves' hyperthyroidism that later progressed to Graves' ophthalmopathy. The CDR3 runs from the conserved cysteine through the conserved F or W. A D gene is named only where the DNA matches it firmly. Expanded clones get a size class; other rows say once, few or many, or leave the size out.

D,J,V,length,size,DNA,CDR3
TRBD1,TRBJ1-5,TRBV4-2,16,few,TGTGCCAGCAGCCAATCCGGACAGGGCAACAATCAGCCCCAGCATTTT,CASSQSGQGNNQPQHF
NA,TRBJ1-6,TRBV19,16,many,TGTGCCAGTAGTATATCCGGGGGCCGGGGGTATTCACCCCTCCACTTT,CASSISGGRGYSPLHF
TRBD1,TRBJ2-3,TRBV6-1,14,many,TGTGCCAGCAGCCTTGGGACAGCATCAGATACGCAGTATTTT,CASSLGTASDTQYF
NA,TRBJ2-1,TRBV3-1,16,many,TGTGCCAGCAGCCAAGGGAGGGCCGGGACCTACAATGAGCAGTTCTTC,CASSQGRAGTYNEQFF
TRBD1,TRBJ1-1,TRBV24-1,15,NA,TGTGCCACCAGTGACCCCGGGACAGGGGTGGGTGAAGCTTTCTTT,CATSDPGTGVGEAFF
NA,TRBJ2-1,TRBV20-1,16,many,TGCAGTGCTGAGACTTCTTTCAGTAGCTCCTACAATGAGCAGTTCTTC,CSAETSFSSSYNEQFF
TRBD1,TRBJ1-5,TRBV6-1,15,NA,TGTGCCAGCGTGACAGTGACAGGGATAAATCAGTCCCAGCATTTT,CASVTVTGINQSQHF
NA,TRBJ2-2,TRBV29-1,13,NA,TGCAGCGTTGAAGCCGCGAACACCGGGGAGCTGTTTTTT,CSVEAANTGELFF
NA,TRBJ1-1,TRBV6-1,15,NA,TGTGCCAGCAGTGACAGTAGCATCATGAACACTGAAGCTTTCTTT,CASSDSSIMNTEAFF
NA,TRBJ1-5,TRBV5-4,13,NA,TGTGCCAGCAGTTTACAGGGAAGCGAGCCCCAGCATTTT,CASSLQGSEPQHF
TRBD1,TRBJ2-3,TRBV13,19,NA,TGTGCCAGCAGCTTAGGCGACAGGGTTTATCCCAATAGCACAGATACGCAGTATTTT,CASSLGDRVYPNSTDTQYF
NA,TRBJ1-1,TRBV20-1,11,NA,TGCAGTGCTAGAGATAAGACTGAAGCTTTCTTT,CSARDKTEAFF
NA,TRBJ1-5,TRBV27,17,many,TGTGCCAGCAGTTTATCCCCTCCCGGGGCAGCCGATCAGCCCCAGCATTTT,CASSLSPPGAADQPQHF
TRBD1,TRBJ2-7,TRBV6-6,17,many,TGTGCCAGCAGTTACTCAGTTCTGGGACAGGGACCCTACGAGCAGTACTTC,CASSYSVLGQGPYEQYF
NA,TRBJ2-5,TRBV5-5,15,few,TGTGCCAGCAGTACCCGAAACTGGTACCAAGAGACCCAGTACTTC,CASSTRNWYQETQYF
NA,TRBJ1-5,TRBV12-3/TRBV12-4,14,many,TGTGCCAGCAGTTACAGGAAGGATTTTCAGCCCCAGCATTTT,CASSYRKDFQPQHF
TRBD2,TRBJ2-7,TRBV20-1,13,NA,TGCAGTGCCTTGACTAGCGGGGTGGCCGAGCAGTACTTC,CSALTSGVAEQYF
TRBD1,TRBJ1-1,TRBV9,14,many,TGTGCCAGCAGCACCGGGACAGGGGAGACTGAAGCTTTCTTT,CASSTGTGETEAFF
TRBD2,TRBJ2-3,TRBV11-2,16,many,TGTGCCAGCAGCTTAGGCCTAGCGGACTTCACAGATACGCAGTATTTT,CASSLGLADFTDTQYF
NA,TRBJ2-5,TRBV30,17,many,TGTGCCTGGAATCTCTTAGGTGGCGGGCCCTCGGGGGAGACCCAGTACTTC,CAWNLLGGGPSGETQYF
NA,TRBJ2-2,TRBV24-1,17,many,TGTGCCACCAGTGACCGGGGACTTCGGACGAACACCGGGGAGCTGTTTTTT,CATSDRGLRTNTGELFF
TRBD1,TRBJ2-7,TRBV7-6,15,once,TGTGCCAGCAGCAAAACGACAGGGGGGGCCTACGAGCAGTACTTC,CASSKTTGGAYEQYF